This passage covers 14 T cell receptor gamma chains from one sample sequenced in a study of Vδ1+ human thymocytes. Regarding the study as a whole: Highly polyclonal TRG and TRD repertoires with Gaussian CDR3 length distributions appeared in thymus.

The template was reverse-transcribed extracted RNA. The CDR3 regions were amplified by multiplex PCR from V-gene primers to a constant-region primer. With CATT, TCRdb re-called clones from the multiplex PCR reads. Among roughly 6,700 gamma-chain clones, around two fifths were seen once, and the ten largest hold 1.9%. No cognate antigen is known for these TCRs. The sample was Vdelta1+ gamma-delta thymocytes from the thymus. Indicated subset: FACS-sorted CD3+ TCRalphabeta- TCRVdelta1+ TCRVdelta2- thymocytes. Source of these receptors: a boy younger than two who had congenital heart surgery.

The rearrangement uses TRGV2 and TRGJ1 or TRGJ2. Germline values: CDR1 EGSNGY, CDR2 YDSYNSKV. This CDR3 is 12 amino acids long. The V and J ends lost 0 bases and 8 bases, in that order; junction bases with no gene match: 4. CDR3 in DNA: TGTGCCACCTGGGACGGGCGCCATAAGAAACTCTTT. It encodes CATWDGRHKKLF.

Although no V gene was called, TRGJ1 or TRGJ2 is the J gene. The CDR3 spans 13 residues. The DNA for the CDR3 is TGTGCCACCTGGGATCCCATAGATTGTAAGAAACTCTTT. Protein: CATWDPIDCKKLF.

The V gene lacks a call, and TRGJ1 or TRGJ2 is the J gene. The CDR3 loop spans 14 amino acids. The CDR3 is CATWDMWPYYKKLF. Here the CDR3 DNA reads TGTGCTACCTGGGATATGTGGCCTTATTATAAGAAACTCTTT.

This chain links TRGV8 with TRGJ1 or TRGJ2. The junction had 10 bases not matched to a gene; V was cut back by 8 bases and J by 9 bases. Germline CDR1 VENAVY, CDR2 YDSYNSRV. This CDR3 comprises 11 residues. CDR3 DNA: TGTGCCACCTTTGATCCCTCTAAGAAACTCTTT. Amino acid sequence: CATFDPSKKLF.

The chain uses TRGV4 and TRGJ1 or TRGJ2. The J gene was missing in TCRdb and was found by matching the end of the DNA to germline. Germline values: CDR1 EGSTGY, CDR2 YDSYTSSV. Trimming at V came to 0 bases and at J to 3 bases, leaving 5 bases not matched to a gene. There are 14 residues in the CDR3. The CDR3 protein is CATWDGFRYYKKLF. The CDR3 DNA reads TGTGCCACCTGGGATGGGTTTCGTTATTATAAGAAACTCTTT.

The V gene remains uncalled, whereas the J gene is TRGJ1 or TRGJ2. The CDR3 spans 11 residues. The CDR3 protein is CATWDPYKKLF. CDR3 bases: TGTGCCACCTGGGACCCCTATAAGAAACTCTTT.

In regard to this clone: The sample carries other DNA sequences with the same CDR3. V is TRGV4 and J is TRGJ1 or TRGJ2. No J segment appears in TCRdb, so it was assigned here by matching the sequence to germline. V lost 5 bases to trimming and J lost 8 bases; unmatched junction nucleotides: 6. CDR3 length equals 11 residues. Germline V gene data show CDR1 as EGSTGY and CDR2 as YDSYTSSV. CDR3 residues: CATWAAHKKLF. The CDR3 nucleotides read TGTGCCACCTGGGCCGCTCATAAGAAACTCTTT.

Note on this clone: An end of the junction differs from the germline gene, which may be a read error. The V and J genes are TRGV3 and TRGJ1 or TRGJ2. TCRdb gives no J gene; it was assigned here by matching the DNA to germline. CDR3 length: 13 residues. Germline V lookup: CDR1 VTNTFY, CDR2 YDVSTARD (reference sequence). CDR3 bases: TGTGCCGCCTGGGACAGAGGGGACCATAAGAAACTCTTT. This codes for CAAWDRGDHKKLF.

The chain is built from TRGV2 and TRGJP2. The J gene, absent from TCRdb, was called here by matching the DNA to germline. Trimming at V came to 2 bases and at J to 2 bases, leaving 5 bases not matched to a gene. This CDR3 spans 15 amino acids. Germline loops: CDR1 EGSNGY, CDR2 YDSYNSKV. CDR3 coding DNA: TGTGCCACCTGGGACGCGCCCAGTAGTGATTGGATCAAGACGTTT. It encodes CATWDAPSSDWIKTF.

This clone appeared a few times. V is TRGV3 and J is TRGJP2. The CDR3 sequence is 13 residues long. CDR1 is VTNTFY, CDR2 YDVSTARD, per germline (reference sequence). The J segment lost 11 bases and the V segment lost 0 bases, leaving 6 bases of the junction unmatched. CDR3: CATWDRRGWIKTF. The CDR3 bases are TGTGCCACCTGGGACAGGCGTGGGTGGATCAAGACGTTT.

V usage is TRGV9 and J usage is TRGJ1 or TRGJ2. TCRdb gives no J gene; it was assigned here by matching the DNA to germline. Germline lookup yields CDR1 GITISATS and CDR2 ISYDGTV (reference sequence). This CDR3 contains 14 residues. The V and J ends lost 2 bases and 2 bases, in that order; junction bases with no gene match: 6. CDR3 loop: CALWEDYDYYKKLF. CDR3 nucleotides: TGTGCCTTGTGGGAGGATTATGATTATTATAAGAAACTCTTT.

This sequence joins TRGV5 and TRGJP2. The CDR3 runs to 16 residues. V shed 0 bases, J shed 3 bases, and the junction held 7 bases outside the gene matches. CDR1 and CDR2 (germline): VINAFY, YDVSNSKD. The CDR3 bases are TGTGCCACCTGGGACAGGGGGATTGGTAGTGATTGGATCAAGACGTTT. Protein: CATWDRGIGSDWIKTF.

The gene calls are TRGV3 and TRGJP2. Per the germline V gene, CDR1 is VTNTFY and CDR2 is YDVSTARD (reference sequence). The CDR3 is 12 amino acids. J gave up 2 bases and V 6 bases, and 0 bases lay outside the gene matches. DNA for the CDR3: TGTGCCACCTGGAGTAGTGATTGGATCAAGACGTTT. This encodes CATWSSDWIKTF.

Concerning this clone itself: This sample also contains other DNA sequences that code for the same CDR3. The chain carries TRGV2 and TRGJ1 or TRGJ2. No J gene is reported in TCRdb; it was inferred here by comparing the DNA with germline. The CDR3 length is 14 residues. Germline-derived CDR1 and CDR2 are EGSNGY and YDSYNSKV. The junction had 11 bases not matched to a gene; V was cut back by 2 bases and J by 7 bases. This CDR3 reads CATWDDPSIYKKLF. CDR3 sequence (DNA): TGTGCCACCTGGGACGACCCCTCCATCTATAAGAAACTCTTT.